This T cell receptor (beta chain) was sequenced during a study of T cells after yellow fever vaccination (dated by TCRdb to the late 2010s). Concerning the study at large: The SMART-Seq v4 Ultra Low Input RNA kit was used to prepare libraries from fractions with low cell numbers. To follow T-cell clones before and after both primary and booster YFV17D yellow fever vaccination, bulk TCR alpha and beta repertoires underwent longitudinal sequencing. Blood was drawn at multiple timepoints before and after primary and secondary immunization, with bulk PBMC replicates and cell subsets isolated. Two healthy male donors, one aged 18 to 30 and one aged 30 to 40 years, were included in the cohort.

Many counts were recorded for this clonotype. No clone much larger than this one lies a single base away; base qualities are absent. TCR cDNA was synthesized by 5'RACE template switching, which introduced a universal primer site and unique molecular identifiers. Priming of cDNA synthesis was performed from both the TCR alpha and TCR beta constant segments. Library amplification involved two PCR steps, and the second step added sample barcodes and sequencing adapters. Libraries were sequenced on Illumina HiSeq 2500 (2x100 bp) or NovaSeq (2x150 bp). The authors' pipeline ran thus. MIGEC handled demultiplexing of reads and collapsing into UMI consensus sequences, while MiXCR performed V(D)J alignment. Vaccine-responding clonotypes were defined with edgeR using replicate PBMC samples, requiring FDR below 0.01 and a log2 fold change above 5 up to day 15. Each bulk clonotype was labeled CD4 or CD8 based on which sequenced repertoire, CD4 or CD8, contained the clonotype at higher abundance. NS4B-specific clonotypes were defined as those at least 10-fold enriched in dextramer-positive over dextramer-negative fractions; CD4-biased clonotypes were excluded. Starting from the raw public reads, TCRdb applied fastp trimming at Q25, assembled clones with MiXCR and retained in-frame beta chains. Records with the same CDR3 protein are collapsed into one entry carrying the most frequent genes and DNA. TCRdb, not the original authors, processed these V and J calls. A total of tens of thousands of distinct CDR3 sequences appear in this sample, about an eighth of them only once. About 22% of the sample belongs to the ten largest clones.

Broad study findings and their caveats: Computational filtering was required because FACS-sorted repertoires could contain abundant contaminating clonotypes from the bulk population. Because the study included only a couple of donors, the extent to which the findings can be generalized is limited. The secondary T-cell response was found to be weaker but faster than the primary response, with a peak reached on day 5 rather than on day 15. A small fraction of clonotypes showed up in both the CD4 and CD8 compartments, probably as a result of convergent recombination. After the booster, most clones that had expanded after primary vaccination were detected again (around 97% of CD4 and around nine tenths of CD8), suggesting broad maintenance of memory.

The treatment or condition label here, explained by the study, means: live attenuated yellow fever vaccine strain. A standard Ficoll-Paque protocol was used to isolate PBMCs from peripheral blood. Epitope-specific CD8 T cells were sorted using a dextramer loaded with the yellow fever NS4B epitope peptide, with anti-CD3 and anti-CD8 staining. RNA was extracted with TriZol from bulk PBMCs, CD4 and CD8 fractions, and dextramer-positive and dextramer-negative fractions. The source was CD8+ T cells not binding an NS4B(214-222) dextramer, sorted from PBMCs, collected less than 25 days after the first yellow fever vaccination. The cell subset or site label here, explained by the study, means: NS4B epitope dextramer-negative CD8 T cells. The receptor was isolated from a man aged 18 to 29 who received the YFV17D yellow fever vaccine.

The CDR3 here reads CASSEWQREQFF. In nucleotide form, the sequence is TGTGCCAGCAGTGAATGGCAGAGAGAGCAGTTCTTC. The chain is encoded by TRBV25-1 joined to TRBJ2-1; no D gene call is confident. The germline V gene supplies CDR1 MGHDK and CDR2 SYGVNS. Deletion took 1 base off V and 10 bases off J, with a span of 8 bases between the germline ends. From its cysteine to its phenylalanine, the CDR3 spans 12 amino acids. Only the CDR3 part of the read is kept: 36 bases, read in frame from the first base.